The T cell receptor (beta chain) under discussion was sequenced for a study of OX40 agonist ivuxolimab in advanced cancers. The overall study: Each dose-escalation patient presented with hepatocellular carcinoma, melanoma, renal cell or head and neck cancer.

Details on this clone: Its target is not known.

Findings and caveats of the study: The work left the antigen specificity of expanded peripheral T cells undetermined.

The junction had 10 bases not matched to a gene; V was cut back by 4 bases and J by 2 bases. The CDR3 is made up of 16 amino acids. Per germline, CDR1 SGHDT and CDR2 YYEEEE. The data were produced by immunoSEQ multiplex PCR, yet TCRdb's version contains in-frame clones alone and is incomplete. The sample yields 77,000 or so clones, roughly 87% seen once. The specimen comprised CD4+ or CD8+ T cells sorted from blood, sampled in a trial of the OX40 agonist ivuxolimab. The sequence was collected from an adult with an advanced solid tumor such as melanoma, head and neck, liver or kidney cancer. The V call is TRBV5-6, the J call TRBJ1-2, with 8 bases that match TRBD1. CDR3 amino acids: CASSGFGDRGNYGYTF. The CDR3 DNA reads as TGTGCCAGCAGCGGTTTTGGAGACAGGGGCAACTATGGCTACACCTTC.